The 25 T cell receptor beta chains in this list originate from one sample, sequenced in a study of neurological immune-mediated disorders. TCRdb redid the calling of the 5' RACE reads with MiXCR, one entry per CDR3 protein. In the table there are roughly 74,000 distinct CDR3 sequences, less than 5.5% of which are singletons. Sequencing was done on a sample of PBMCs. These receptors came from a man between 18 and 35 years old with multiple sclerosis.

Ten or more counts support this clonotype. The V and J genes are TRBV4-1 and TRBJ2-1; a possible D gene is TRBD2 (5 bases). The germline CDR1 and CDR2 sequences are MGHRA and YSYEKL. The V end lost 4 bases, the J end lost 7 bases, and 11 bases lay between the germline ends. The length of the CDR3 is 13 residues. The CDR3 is CASSLIRENEQFF. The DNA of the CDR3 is TGCGCCAGCAGCCTCATCCGGGAAAATGAGCAGTTCTTC.

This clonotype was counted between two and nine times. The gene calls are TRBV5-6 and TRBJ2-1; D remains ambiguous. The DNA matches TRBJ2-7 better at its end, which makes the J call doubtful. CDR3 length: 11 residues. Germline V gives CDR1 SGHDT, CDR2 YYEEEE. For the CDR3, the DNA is TGTGCCAGCCGAATCTACAATGAGCAGTACTTC. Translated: CASRIYNEQYF.

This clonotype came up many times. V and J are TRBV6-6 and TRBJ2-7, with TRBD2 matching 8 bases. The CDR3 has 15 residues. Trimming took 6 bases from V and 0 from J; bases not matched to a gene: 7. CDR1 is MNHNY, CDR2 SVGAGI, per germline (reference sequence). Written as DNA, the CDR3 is TGTGCCAGCAGCCGAGTCAGCGGGGGCTCCTACGAGCAGTACTTC. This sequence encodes CASSRVSGGSYEQYF.

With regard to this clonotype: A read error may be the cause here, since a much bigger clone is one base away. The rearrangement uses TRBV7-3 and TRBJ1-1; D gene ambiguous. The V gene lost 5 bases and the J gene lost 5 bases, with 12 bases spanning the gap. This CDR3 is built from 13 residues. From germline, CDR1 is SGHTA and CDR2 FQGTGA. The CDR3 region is CASSLKVGTEAFF. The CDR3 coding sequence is TGTGCCAGCAGCCTAAAGGTCGGGACTGAAGCTTTCTTT.

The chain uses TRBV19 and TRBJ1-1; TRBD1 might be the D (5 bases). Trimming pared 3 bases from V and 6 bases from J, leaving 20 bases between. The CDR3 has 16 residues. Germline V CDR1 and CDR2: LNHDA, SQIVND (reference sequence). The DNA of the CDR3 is TGTGCCAGTAGTATGCGACCGCTGACAGATCACTCTGAAGCTTTCTTT. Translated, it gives CASSMRPLTDHSEAFF. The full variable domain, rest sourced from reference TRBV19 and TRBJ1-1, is DGGITQSPKYLFRKEGQNVTLSCEQNLNHDAMYWYRQDPGQGLRLIYYSQIVNDFQKGDIAEGYSVSREKKESFPLTVTSAQKNPTAFYLCASSMRPLTDHSEAFFGQGTRLTVV.

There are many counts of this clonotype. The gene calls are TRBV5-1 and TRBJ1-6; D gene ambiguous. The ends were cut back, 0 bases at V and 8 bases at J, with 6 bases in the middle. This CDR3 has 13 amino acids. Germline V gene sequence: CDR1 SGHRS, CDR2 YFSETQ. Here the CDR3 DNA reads TGCGCCAGCAGCTTGGGGGTGGATTCACCCCTCCACTTT. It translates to CASSLGVDSPLHF.

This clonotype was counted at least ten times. Written as DNA, the CDR3 is TGTGCCAGCAGAATCAGGGGAAATACTGAAGCTTTCTTT. Encoded protein: CASRIRGNTEAFF. J is TRBJ1-1 and V is TRBV7-8; maybe TRBD1 (6 bases). Germline CDR1 reads SGHVS; CDR2 reads FQNEAQ. The V gene lost 6 bases and the J gene lost 5 bases, with 13 bases spanning the gap. CDR3 size: 13 residues.

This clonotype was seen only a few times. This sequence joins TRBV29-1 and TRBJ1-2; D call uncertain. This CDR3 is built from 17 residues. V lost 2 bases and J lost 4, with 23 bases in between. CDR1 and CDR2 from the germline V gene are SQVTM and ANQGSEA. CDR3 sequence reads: CSVESTGSPLIPYGYTF. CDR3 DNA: TGCAGCGTTGAAAGCACGGGGTCGCCGTTAATCCCCTATGGCTACACCTTC.

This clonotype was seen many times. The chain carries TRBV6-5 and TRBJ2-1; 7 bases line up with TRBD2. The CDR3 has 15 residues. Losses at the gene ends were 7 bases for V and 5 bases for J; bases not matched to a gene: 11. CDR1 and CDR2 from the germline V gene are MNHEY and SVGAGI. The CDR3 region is CASKFGGSPHNEQFF. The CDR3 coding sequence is TGTGCCAGCAAGTTTGGCGGGAGCCCCCACAATGAGCAGTTCTTC.

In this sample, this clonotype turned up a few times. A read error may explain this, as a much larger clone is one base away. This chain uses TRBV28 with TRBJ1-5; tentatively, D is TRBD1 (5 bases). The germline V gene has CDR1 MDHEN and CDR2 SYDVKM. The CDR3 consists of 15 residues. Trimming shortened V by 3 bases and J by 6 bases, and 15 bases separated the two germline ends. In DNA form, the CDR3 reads TGTGCCAGCAGTTTTACAAGGGGTAAAGCTCAGCCCCAGCATTTT. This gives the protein CASSFTRGKAQPQHF.

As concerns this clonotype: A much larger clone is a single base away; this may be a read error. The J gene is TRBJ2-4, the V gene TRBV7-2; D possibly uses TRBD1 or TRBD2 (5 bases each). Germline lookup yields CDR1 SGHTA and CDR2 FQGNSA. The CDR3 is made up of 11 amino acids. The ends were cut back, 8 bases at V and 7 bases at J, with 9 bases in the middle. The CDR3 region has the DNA TGTGCCAGCTGTGGGACGAACATTCAGTACTTC. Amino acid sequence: CASCGTNIQYF.

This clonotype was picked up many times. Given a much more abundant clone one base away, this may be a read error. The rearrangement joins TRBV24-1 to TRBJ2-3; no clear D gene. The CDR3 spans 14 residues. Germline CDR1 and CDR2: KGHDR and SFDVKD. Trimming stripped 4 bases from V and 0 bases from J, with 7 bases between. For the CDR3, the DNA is TGTGCCACCAGTGACCCCGGGAGCACAGATACGCAGTATTTT. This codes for CATSDPGSTDTQYF.

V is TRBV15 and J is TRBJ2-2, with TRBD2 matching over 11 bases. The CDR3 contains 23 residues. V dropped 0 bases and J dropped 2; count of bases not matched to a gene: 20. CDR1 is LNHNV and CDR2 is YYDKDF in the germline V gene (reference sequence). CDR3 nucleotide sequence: TGTGCCACCAGCAGAGACTCCGGTTGGGACAGGGCACTAGCGGGAGACAACACCGGGGAGCTGTTTTTT. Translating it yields CATSRDSGWDRALAGDNTGELFF.

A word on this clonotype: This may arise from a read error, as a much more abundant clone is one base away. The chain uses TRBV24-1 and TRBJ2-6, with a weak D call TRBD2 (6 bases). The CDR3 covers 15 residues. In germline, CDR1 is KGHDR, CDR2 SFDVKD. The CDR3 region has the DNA TGTGCCACCAGTGATCGGAGGGCTGGGGCCAAAGTCCTGACTTTC. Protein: CATSDRRAGAKVLTF.

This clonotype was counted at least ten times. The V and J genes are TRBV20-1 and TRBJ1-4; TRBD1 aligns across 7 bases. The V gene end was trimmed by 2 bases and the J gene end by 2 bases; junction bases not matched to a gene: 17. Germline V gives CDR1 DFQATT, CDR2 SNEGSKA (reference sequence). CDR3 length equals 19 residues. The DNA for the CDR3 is TGCAGTGCTAGAAAGGGCCGGAGGGGGCGGTCCCCGACTAATGAAAAACTGTTTTTT. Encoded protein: CSARKGRRGRSPTNEKLFF.

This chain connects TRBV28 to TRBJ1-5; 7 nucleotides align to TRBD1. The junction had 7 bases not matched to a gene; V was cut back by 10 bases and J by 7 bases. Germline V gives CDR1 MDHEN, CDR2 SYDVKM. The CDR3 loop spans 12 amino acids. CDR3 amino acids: CAIGTVGQPQHF. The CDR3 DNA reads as TGTGCCATCGGGACAGTGGGGCAGCCCCAGCATTTT.

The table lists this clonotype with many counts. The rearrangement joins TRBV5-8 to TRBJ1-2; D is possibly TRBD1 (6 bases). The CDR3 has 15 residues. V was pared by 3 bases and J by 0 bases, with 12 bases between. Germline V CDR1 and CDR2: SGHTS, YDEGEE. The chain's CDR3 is CASSSRQAPNYGYTF. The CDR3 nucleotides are TGTGCCAGCAGCTCACGACAGGCGCCTAACTATGGCTACACCTTC.

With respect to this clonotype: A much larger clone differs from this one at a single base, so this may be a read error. The CDR3 protein is CASGVGDQETQYF. The CDR3 DNA reads TGTGCCAGCGGGGTGGGGGACCAAGAGACCCAGTACTTC. This chain connects TRBV6-5 to TRBJ2-5; either TRBD1 or TRBD2 may supply D (5 bases each). V lost 8 bases to trimming and J lost 0 bases, with 10 bases between them. The germline V gene encodes CDR1 MNHEY and CDR2 SVGAGI. The CDR3 runs 13 residues.

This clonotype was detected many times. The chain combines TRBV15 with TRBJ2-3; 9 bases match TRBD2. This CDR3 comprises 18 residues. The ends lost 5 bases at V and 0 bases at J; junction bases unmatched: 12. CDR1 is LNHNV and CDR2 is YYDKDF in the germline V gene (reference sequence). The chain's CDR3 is CATSGPPGLARSTDTQYF. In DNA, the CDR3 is TGTGCCACCAGCGGACCCCCGGGACTAGCTAGAAGCACAGATACGCAGTATTTT. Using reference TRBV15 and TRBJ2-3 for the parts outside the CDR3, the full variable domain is DAMVIQNPRYQVTQFGKPVTLSCSQTLNHNVMYWYQQKSSQAPKLLFHYYDKDFNNEADTPDNFQSRRPNTSFCFLDIRSPGLGDTAMYLCATSGPPGLARSTDTQYFGPGTRLTVL.

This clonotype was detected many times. The CDR3 DNA follows: TGTGCCAGCAGCCCCGGGATTGTGCAGTACTTC. It specifies CASSPGIVQYF. The J gene is TRBJ2-7, the V gene TRBV7-2; D is perhaps TRBD2 (5 bases). CDR1 is SGHTA, CDR2 FQGNSA, per germline. Trimming left V 5 bases short and J 9 bases short, with 11 bases between. The CDR3 loop spans 11 amino acids.

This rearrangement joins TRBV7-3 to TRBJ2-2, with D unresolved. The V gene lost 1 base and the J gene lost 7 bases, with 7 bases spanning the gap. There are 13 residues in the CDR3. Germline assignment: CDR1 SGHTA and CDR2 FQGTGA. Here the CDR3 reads CASSLKRHGELFF. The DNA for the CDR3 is TGTGCCAGCAGCTTAAAAAGACACGGGGAGCTGTTTTTT. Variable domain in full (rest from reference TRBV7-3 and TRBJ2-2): GAGVSQTPSNKVTEKGKYVELRCDPISGHTALYWYRQSLGQGPEFLIYFQGTGAADDSGLPNDRFFAVRPEGSVSTLKIQRTERGDSAVYLCASSLKRHGELFFGEGSRLTVL.

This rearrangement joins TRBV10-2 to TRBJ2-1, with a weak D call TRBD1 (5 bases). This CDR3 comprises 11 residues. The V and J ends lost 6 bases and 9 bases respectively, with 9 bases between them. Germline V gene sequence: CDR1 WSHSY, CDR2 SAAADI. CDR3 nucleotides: TGCGCCAGCAGAACAGGTGGTGAGCAGTTCTTC. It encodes CASRTGGEQFF.

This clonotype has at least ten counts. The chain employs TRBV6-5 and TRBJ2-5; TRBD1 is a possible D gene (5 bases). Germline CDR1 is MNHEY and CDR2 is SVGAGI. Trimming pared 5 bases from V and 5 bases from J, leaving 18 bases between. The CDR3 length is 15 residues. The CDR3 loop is CASSASGSGAETQYF. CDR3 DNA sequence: TGTGCCAGCAGTGCCTCAGGGTCTGGGGCTGAGACCCAGTACTTC.

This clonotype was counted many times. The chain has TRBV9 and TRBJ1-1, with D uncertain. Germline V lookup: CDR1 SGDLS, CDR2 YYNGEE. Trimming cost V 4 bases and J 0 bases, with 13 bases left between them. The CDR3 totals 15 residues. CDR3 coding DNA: TGTGCCAGCAGCCCTCAGGAGATCATGAACACTGAAGCTTTCTTT. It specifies CASSPQEIMNTEAFF.

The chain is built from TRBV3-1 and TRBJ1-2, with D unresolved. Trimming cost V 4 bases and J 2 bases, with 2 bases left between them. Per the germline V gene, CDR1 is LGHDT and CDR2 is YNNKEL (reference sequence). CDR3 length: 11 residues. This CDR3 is CASSLNYGYTF. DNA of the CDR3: TGTGCCAGCAGCCTAAACTATGGCTACACCTTC.